This is a list of T cell receptor beta chains from one sample in a study of cytomegalovirus exposure and HLA in healthy donors. TCRdb's table, derived via immunoSEQ multiplex PCR, lists solely in-frame clones and lacks some. The repertoire holds 70,000 to 80,000 clones, with 94% as singletons. Sequenced input: PBMCs. These receptors all come from a woman aged 18-29 years in good health and CMV-seronegative. CDR3s include the opening cysteine and the closing phenylalanine or tryptophan. A D gene is named only where the DNA matches it firmly.

cdr3_nt cdr3_aa j_call d_call v_call
TGTGCCAGCAGCCCGACTAGCATCGGCGGGCAGTTCTTC CASSPTSIGGQFF TRBJ2-1 TRBD2 TRBV2
TGTGCCAGCAGTGAACAGGGGGCGGACCAGCCCCAGCATTTT CASSEQGADQPQHF TRBJ1-5 TRBD1 TRBV2
TGTGCCAGCAGCGCTTACAGATCCAACGGCTACACCTTC CASSAYRSNGYTF TRBJ1-2 . TRBV2
TGTGCCAGCAGCTTACGCGGGGGGGCCGGGGAGACCCAGTACTTC CASSLRGGAGETQYF TRBJ2-5 TRBD2 TRBV7-9
TGTGCCAGCAGCGCTCGGACAGGGAACAATCAGCCCCAGCATTTT CASSARTGNNQPQHF TRBJ1-5 TRBD1 TRBV2
TGTGCCAGCAGTGAAGGGGGTTCGAACACCGGGGAGCTGTTTTTT CASSEGGSNTGELFF TRBJ2-2 . TRBV6-4
TGTGCCAGCAGCCCCGCCCCTAGCGGACCGACCTCCTACAATGAGCAGTTCTTC CASSPAPSGPTSYNEQFF TRBJ2-1 TRBD2 TRBV5-4
TGTGCCACAACACAGGGATCCTACGGCTACACCTTC CATTQGSYGYTF TRBJ1-2 . TRBV10-3
TGTGCCTGGAGGGGACAAGAGAACACTGAAGCTTTCTTT CAWRGQENTEAFF TRBJ1-1 . TRBV30
TGTGCCACCAGCAGAACTGGAATCCGGGACAGGTTCACCTCTAATGAAAAACTGTTTTTT CATSRTGIRDRFTSNEKLFF TRBJ1-4 TRBD1 TRBV15
TGTGCCAGCAGCTCTCCGGGGGGATTGGGTGAAGCTTTCTTT CASSSPGGLGEAFF TRBJ1-1 . TRBV21-1
TGTGCCAGCAGCCCTCACCTGGGACAGGACACTGAAGCTTTCTTT CASSPHLGQDTEAFF TRBJ1-1 TRBD1 TRBV7-9
TGTGCCTGTGCTGGGGCAGGTACGCAGTATTTT CACAGAGTQYF TRBJ2-3 . TRBV30
TGTGCCTGGGGACAGGGAGGAACAGATACGCAGTATTTT CAWGQGGTDTQYF TRBJ2-3 TRBD1 TRBV30